This paragraph covers one T cell receptor beta chain sequence. Its antigen is currently unknown. This may arise from a read error, as a much more abundant clone is one base away. This sample was included in a study of T cells in Graves' hyperthyroidism and ophthalmopathy. Notes on the study in general: Model predictions of ophthalmopathy came a median approximately 6.8 months before onset.

TCR beta CDR3 region amplification was performed from RNA transcripts. HTBI primers drove first-round RT-PCR of the TCR CDR3. MiXCR, applied by TCRdb to the multiplex PCR reads, yields one record per CDR3 protein. The sample lists hundreds of thousands of distinct CDR3 sequences, 15% to 19% occurring once. With a duration under 2 months, the hyperthyroidism was newly diagnosed in patients aged 18 to 65. For the diagnoses, clinical symptoms, serum thyroxine and TRAb, thyroid ultrasound and orbital computed tomography were used. Isolation of PBMCs was performed on 9.5 to 10 ml fresh peripheral blood. The germline V gene encodes CDR1 MNHNS and CDR2 SASEGT. The V end lost 2 bases, the J end lost 8 bases, and 15 bases lay between the germline ends. The length of the CDR3 is 14 residues.

The source material was blood. The receptor was derived from a woman in her late teens or twenties with Graves' hyperthyroidism. The chain combines TRBV6-1 with TRBJ1-2; D remains unclear. As DNA, the CDR3 is TGTGCCAGCAGTGAAACGAGCCCTTCTTTCGGCTACACCTTC. Its protein is CASSETSPSFGYTF.